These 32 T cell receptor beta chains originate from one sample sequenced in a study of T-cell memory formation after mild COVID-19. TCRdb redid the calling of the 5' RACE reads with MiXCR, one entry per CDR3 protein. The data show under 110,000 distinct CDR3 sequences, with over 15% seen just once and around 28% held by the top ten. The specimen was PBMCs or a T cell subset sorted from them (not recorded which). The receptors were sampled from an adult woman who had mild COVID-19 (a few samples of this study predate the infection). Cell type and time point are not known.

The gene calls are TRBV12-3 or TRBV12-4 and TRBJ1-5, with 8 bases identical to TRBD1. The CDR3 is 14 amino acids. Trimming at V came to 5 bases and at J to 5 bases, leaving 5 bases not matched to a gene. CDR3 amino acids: CASSTGTGHQPQHF. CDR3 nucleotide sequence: TGTGCCAGCAGTACCGGGACAGGCCATCAGCCCCAGCATTTT.

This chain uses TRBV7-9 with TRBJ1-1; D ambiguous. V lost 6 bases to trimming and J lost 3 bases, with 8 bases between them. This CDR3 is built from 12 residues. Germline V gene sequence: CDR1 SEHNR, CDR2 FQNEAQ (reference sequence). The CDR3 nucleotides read TGTGCCAGCAGACCTCTGGACACTGAAGCTTTCTTT. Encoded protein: CASRPLDTEAFF.

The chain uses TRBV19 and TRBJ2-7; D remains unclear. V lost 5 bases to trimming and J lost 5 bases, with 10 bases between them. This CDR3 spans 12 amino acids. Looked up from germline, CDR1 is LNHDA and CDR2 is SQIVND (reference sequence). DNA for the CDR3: TGTGCCAGTAGTGACTTAGCCCACGAGCAGTACTTC. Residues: CASSDLAHEQYF. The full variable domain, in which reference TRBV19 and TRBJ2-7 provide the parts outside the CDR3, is DGGITQSPKYLFRKEGQNVTLSCEQNLNHDAMYWYRQDPGQGLRLIYYSQIVNDFQKGDIAEGYSVSREKKESFPLTVTSAQKNPTAFYLCASSDLAHEQYFGPGTRLTVT.

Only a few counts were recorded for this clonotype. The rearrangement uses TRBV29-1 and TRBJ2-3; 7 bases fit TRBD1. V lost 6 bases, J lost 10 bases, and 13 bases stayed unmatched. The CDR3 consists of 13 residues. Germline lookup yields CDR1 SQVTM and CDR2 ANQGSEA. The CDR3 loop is CSVVMTGSLAQYF. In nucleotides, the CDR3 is TGCAGCGTGGTGATGACAGGGAGTTTAGCGCAGTATTTT.

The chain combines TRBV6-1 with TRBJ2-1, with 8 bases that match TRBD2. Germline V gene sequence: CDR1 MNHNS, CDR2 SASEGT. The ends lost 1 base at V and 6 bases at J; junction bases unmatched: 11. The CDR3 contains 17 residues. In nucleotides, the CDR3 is TGTGCCAGCAGTGAAGGGGTAGGGACTAGGGGGGCCAATGAGCAGTTCTTC. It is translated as CASSEGVGTRGANEQFF.

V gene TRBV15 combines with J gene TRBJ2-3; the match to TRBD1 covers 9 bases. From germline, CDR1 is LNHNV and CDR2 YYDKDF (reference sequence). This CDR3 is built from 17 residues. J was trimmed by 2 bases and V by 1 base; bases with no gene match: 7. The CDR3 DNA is TGTGCCACCAGCAGAGTCGGGACAGGGAAATTCACAGATACGCAGTATTTT. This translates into CATSRVGTGKFTDTQYF. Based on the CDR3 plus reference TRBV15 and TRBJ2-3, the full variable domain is DAMVIQNPRYQVTQFGKPVTLSCSQTLNHNVMYWYQQKSSQAPKLLFHYYDKDFNNEADTPDNFQSRRPNTSFCFLDIRSPGLGDTAMYLCATSRVGTGKFTDTQYFGPGTRLTVL.

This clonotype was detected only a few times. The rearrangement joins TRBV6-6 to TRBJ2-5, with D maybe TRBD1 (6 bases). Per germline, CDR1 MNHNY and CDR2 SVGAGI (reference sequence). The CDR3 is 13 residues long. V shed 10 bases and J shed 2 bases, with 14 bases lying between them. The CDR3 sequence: CATRTEIQETQYF. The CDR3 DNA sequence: TGTGCCACCCGGACAGAAATACAAGAGACCCAGTACTTC.

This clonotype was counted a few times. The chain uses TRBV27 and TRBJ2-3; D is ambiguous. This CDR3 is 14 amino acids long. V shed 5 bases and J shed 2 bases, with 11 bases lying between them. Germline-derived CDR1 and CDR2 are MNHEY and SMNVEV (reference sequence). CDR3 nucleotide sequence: TGTGCCAGCAGTACCGACGCAGTCACAGATACGCAGTATTTT. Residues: CASSTDAVTDTQYF.

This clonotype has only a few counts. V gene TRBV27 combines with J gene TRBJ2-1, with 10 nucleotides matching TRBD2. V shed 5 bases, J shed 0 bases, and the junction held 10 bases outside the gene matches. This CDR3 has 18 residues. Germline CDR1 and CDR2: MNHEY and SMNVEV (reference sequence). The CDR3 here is CASSPPGLAVSSYNEQFF. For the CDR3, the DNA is TGTGCCAGCAGTCCCCCCGGACTAGCGGTAAGCTCCTACAATGAGCAGTTCTTC.

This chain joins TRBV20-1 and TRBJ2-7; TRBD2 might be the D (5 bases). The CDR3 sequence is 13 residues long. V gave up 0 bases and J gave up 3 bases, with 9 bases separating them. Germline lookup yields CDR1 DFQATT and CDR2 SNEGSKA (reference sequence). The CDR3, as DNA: TGCAGTGCTAGAGATTCGGGAAACTACGAGCAGTACTTC. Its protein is CSARDSGNYEQYF.

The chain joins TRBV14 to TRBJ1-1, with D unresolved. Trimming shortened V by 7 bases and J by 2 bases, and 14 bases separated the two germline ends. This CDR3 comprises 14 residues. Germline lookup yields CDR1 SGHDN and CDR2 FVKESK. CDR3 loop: CASNQIEGNTEAFF. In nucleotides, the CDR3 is TGTGCCAGCAACCAGATCGAGGGTAACACTGAAGCTTTCTTT.

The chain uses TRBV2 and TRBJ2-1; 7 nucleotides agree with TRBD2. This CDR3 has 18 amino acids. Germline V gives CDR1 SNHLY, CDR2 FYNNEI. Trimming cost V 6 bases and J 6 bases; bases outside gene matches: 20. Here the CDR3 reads CASSAYVWRERRGNEQFF. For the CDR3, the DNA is TGTGCCAGCAGCGCTTATGTGTGGCGGGAGAGAAGGGGCAATGAGCAGTTCTTC.

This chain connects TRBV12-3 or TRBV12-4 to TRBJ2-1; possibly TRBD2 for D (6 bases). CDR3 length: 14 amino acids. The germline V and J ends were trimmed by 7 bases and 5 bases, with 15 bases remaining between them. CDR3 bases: TGTGCCAGCACCACCAAGGGACTTCACAATGAGCAGTTCTTC. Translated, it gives CASTTKGLHNEQFF.

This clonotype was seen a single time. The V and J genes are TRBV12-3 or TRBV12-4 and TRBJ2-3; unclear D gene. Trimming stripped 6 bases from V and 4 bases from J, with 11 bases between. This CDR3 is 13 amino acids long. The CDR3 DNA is TGTGCCAGCAGCCCCTTGGGTCCAGATACGCAGTATTTT. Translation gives CASSPLGPDTQYF.

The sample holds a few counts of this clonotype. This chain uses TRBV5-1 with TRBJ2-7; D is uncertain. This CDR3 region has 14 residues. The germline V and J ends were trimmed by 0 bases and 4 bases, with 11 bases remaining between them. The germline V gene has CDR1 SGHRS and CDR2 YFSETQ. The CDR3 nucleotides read TGCGCCAGCAGCTTGGACCCCGTCGGTTACGAGCAGTACTTC. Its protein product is CASSLDPVGYEQYF. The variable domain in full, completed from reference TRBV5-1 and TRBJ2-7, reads KAGVTQTPRYLIKTRGQQVTLSCSPISGHRSVSWYQQTPGQGLQFLFEYFSETQRNKGNFPGRFSGRQFSNSRSEMNVSTLELGDSALYLCASSLDPVGYEQYFGPGTRLTVT.

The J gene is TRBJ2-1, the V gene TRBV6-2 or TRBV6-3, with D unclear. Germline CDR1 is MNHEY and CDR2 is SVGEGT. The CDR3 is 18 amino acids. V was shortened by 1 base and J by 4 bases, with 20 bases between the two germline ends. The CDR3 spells CASSYFLVVAGVYNEQFF. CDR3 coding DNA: TGTGCCAGCAGTTACTTCCTCGTGGTAGCTGGAGTTTACAATGAGCAGTTCTTC.

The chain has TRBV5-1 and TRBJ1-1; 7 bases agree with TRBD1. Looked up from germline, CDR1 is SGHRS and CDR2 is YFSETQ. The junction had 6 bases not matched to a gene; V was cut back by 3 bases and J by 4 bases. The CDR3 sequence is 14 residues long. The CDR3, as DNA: TGCGCCAGCAGCTCCGTGGCAGGGGGCACTGAAGCTTTCTTT. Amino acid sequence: CASSSVAGGTEAFF.

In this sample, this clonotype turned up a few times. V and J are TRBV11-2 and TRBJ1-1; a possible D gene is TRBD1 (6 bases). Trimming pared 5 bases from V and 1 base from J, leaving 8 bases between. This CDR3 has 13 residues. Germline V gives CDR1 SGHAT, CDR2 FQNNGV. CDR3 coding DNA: TGTGCCAGCAGCCCGACAGGGAACACTGAAGCTTTCTTT. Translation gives CASSPTGNTEAFF.

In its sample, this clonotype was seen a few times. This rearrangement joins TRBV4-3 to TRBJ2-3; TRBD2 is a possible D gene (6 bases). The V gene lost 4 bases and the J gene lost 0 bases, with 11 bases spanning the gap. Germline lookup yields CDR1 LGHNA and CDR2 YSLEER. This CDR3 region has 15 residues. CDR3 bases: TGCGCCAGCAGCCTCTCTAGCGCAAGCACAGATACGCAGTATTTT. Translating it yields CASSLSSASTDTQYF.

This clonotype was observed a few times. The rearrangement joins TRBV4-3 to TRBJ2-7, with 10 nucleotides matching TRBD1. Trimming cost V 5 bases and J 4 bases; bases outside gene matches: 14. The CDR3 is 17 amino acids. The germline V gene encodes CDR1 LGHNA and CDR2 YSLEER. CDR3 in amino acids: CASSGRGVGTGEYEQYF. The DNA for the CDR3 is TGCGCCAGCAGCGGAAGAGGGGTGGGGACAGGGGAGTACGAGCAGTACTTC.

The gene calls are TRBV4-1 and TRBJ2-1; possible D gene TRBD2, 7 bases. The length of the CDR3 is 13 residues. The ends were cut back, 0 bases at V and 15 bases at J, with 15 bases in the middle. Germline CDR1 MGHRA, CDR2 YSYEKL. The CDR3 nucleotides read TGCGCCAGCAGCCAAGACCTAGGGGGGGGCCCGTTCTTC. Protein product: CASSQDLGGGPFF.

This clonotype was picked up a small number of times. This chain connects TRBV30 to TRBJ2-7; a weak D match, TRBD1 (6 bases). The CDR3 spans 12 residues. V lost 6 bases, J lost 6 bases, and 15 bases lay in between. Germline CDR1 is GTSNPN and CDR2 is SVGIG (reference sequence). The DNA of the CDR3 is TGTGCCTGCATGGGACACTGGGGCGAGCAGTACTTC. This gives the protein CACMGHWGEQYF.

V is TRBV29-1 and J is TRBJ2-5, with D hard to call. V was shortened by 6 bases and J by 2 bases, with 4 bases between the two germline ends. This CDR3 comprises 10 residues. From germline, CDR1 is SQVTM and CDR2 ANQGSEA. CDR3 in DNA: TGCAGCGTAGAACAAGAGACCCAGTACTTC. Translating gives CSVEQETQYF.

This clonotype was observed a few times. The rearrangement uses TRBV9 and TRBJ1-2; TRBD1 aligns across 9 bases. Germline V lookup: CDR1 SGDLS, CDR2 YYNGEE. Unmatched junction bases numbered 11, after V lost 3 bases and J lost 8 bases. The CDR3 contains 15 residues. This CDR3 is CASSGGTGSVNGYTF. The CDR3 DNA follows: TGTGCCAGCAGCGGAGGGACAGGGAGTGTTAACGGCTACACCTTC.

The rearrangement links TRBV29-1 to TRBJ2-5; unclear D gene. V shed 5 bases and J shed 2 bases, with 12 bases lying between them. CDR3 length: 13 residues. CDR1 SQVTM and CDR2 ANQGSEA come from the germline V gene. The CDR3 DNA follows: TGCAGCGTTATGGCAGAAGCTCAAGAGACCCAGTACTTC. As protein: CSVMAEAQETQYF.

The CDR3 region is CASSVVMDSSYNEQFF. The CDR3 DNA is TGTGCCAGCAGCGTAGTCATGGATAGCTCCTACAATGAGCAGTTCTTC. This sequence joins TRBV9 and TRBJ2-1; D not certain. Trimming took off 0 bases at V and 0 bases at J, with 10 bases between the two ends. The CDR3 contains 16 residues. Germline loops: CDR1 SGDLS, CDR2 YYNGEE.

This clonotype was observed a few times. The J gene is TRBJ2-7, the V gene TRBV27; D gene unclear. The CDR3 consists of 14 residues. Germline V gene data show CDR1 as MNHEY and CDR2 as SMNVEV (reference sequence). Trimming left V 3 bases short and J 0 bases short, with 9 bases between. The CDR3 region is CASSLAGASYEQYF. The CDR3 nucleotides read TGTGCCAGCAGTTTGGCTGGCGCCTCCTACGAGCAGTACTTC.

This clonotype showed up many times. The CDR3 here is CASSLGRGLSYEQFF. DNA for the CDR3: TGTGCCAGCAGCTTAGGACGGGGGCTCTCCTATGAGCAGTTCTTC. The chain carries TRBV9 and TRBJ2-1, with D perhaps given as TRBD1 or TRBD2 (6 bases each). V lost 4 bases to trimming and J lost 8 bases, with 19 bases between them. Germline V gives CDR1 SGDLS, CDR2 YYNGEE. The CDR3 is 15 amino acids.

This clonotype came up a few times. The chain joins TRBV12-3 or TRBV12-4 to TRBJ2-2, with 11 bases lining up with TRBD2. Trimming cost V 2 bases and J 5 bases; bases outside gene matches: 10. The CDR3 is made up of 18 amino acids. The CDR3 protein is CASSLIPGLAGVTGELFF. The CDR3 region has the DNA TGTGCCAGCAGTTTAATCCCTGGACTAGCGGGCGTAACCGGGGAGCTGTTTTTT.

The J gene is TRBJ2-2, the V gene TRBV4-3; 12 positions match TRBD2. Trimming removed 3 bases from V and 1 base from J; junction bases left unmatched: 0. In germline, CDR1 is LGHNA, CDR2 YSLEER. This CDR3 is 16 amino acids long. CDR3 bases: TGCGCCAGCAGCCAGGGACTAGCGGGGAACACCGGGGAGCTGTTTTTT. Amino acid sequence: CASSQGLAGNTGELFF.

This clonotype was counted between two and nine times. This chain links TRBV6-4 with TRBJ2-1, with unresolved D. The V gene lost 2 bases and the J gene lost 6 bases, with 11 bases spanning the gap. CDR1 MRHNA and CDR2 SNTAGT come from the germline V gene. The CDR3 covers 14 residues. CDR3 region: CASSDGIAVNEQFF. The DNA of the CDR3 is TGTGCCAGCAGTGACGGGATAGCAGTCAATGAGCAGTTCTTC.

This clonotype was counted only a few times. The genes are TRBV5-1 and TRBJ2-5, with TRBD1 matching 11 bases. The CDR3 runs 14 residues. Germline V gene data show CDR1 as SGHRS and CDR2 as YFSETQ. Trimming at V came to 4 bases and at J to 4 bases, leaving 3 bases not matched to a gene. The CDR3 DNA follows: TGCGCCAGCAGCGTAGGGACAGGGGGAGAGACCCAGTACTTC. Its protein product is CASSVGTGGETQYF.